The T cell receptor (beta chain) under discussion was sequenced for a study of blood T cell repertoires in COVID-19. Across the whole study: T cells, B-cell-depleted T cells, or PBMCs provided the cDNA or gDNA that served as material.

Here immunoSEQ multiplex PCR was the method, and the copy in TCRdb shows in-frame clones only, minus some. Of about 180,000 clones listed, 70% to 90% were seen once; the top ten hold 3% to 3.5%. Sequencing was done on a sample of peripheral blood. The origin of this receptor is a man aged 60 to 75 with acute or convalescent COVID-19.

CDR3 residues: CASSSLDRGPMNTEAFF. In DNA, the CDR3 is TGTGCCAGCAGTTCCCTAGACAGGGGCCCCATGAACACTGAAGCTTTCTTT. The rearrangement uses TRBV28 and TRBJ1-1; TRBD1 matches 8 bases. The germline V gene has CDR1 MDHEN and CDR2 SYDVKM. After removal of 4 bases from V and 0 bases from J, the junction contained 10 bases not matched to a gene. The CDR3 sequence is 17 residues long.